A selection of T cell receptor beta chains follows, all from one sample in a study of blood T cell repertoires in COVID-19. TCRdb keeps only in-frame clones here, not all; method: immunoSEQ multiplex PCR. Among about 180,000 clones, roughly 83% were seen once, and the ten largest hold about 1.5%. The material sequenced was peripheral blood. The receptors were sampled from a human donor in a cohort sampled during active COVID-19. Both conserved end residues are trimmed from each CDR3.

v_gene: TRBV19
j_gene: TRBJ1-1
CDR3aa: AMGGPEGAF

v_gene: TRBV3-1/TRBV3-2
j_gene: TRBJ1-1
CDR3aa: ASSQETGGTEAF

v_gene: TRBV29-1
j_gene: TRBJ1-4
CDR3aa: SVRRDTGGGEKLF

v_gene: TRBV6-5
j_gene: TRBJ1-3
CDR3aa: ASSYSGQGAGNTIY

v_gene: TRBV27
j_gene: TRBJ1-6
CDR3aa: ASSTTDRGGRYIDSPLH

v_gene: TRBV28
j_gene: TRBJ2-4
CDR3aa: ASSSGQGKNIQY

v_gene: TRBV6-6
j_gene: TRBJ2-1
CDR3aa: ASTKDREGNEQF

v_gene: TRBV10-2
j_gene: TRBJ1-3
CDR3aa: ASSDGGFSGNTIY

v_gene: TRBV6-5
j_gene: TRBJ1-1
CDR3aa: ASSRGTANTEAF

v_gene: TRBV2
j_gene: TRBJ2-3
CDR3aa: ASSEVSPSTDTQY

v_gene: TRBV7-6
j_gene: TRBJ1-4
CDR3aa: ATRGGTEGEKLF

v_gene: TRBV6-5
j_gene: TRBJ1-5
CDR3aa: ASSYSDRGRPQH

v_gene: TRBV27
j_gene: TRBJ2-3
CDR3aa: ASSPRGYGTDTQY

v_gene: TRBV19
j_gene: TRBJ2-7
CDR3aa: ASSIPGAYEQY

v_gene: TRBV12-5
j_gene: TRBJ2-1
CDR3aa: ASGPPGLAGYNEQF

v_gene: TRBV5-1
j_gene: TRBJ2-5
CDR3aa: ASSPGTTRETQY

v_gene: TRBV25-1
j_gene: TRBJ2-7
CDR3aa: ASSESGGRYEQY

v_gene: TRBV4-1
j_gene: TRBJ1-1
CDR3aa: ASSQEPRDNTEAF

v_gene: TRBV5-5
j_gene: TRBJ1-5
CDR3aa: ASSAYRVSNQPQH

v_gene: TRBV7-8
j_gene: TRBJ2-7
CDR3aa: ASSLTTAAYEQY

v_gene: TRBV28
j_gene: TRBJ2-5
CDR3aa: ASSFLTGNQETQY

v_gene: TRBV10-3
j_gene: TRBJ2-1
CDR3aa: ATDRGNSGGAYNEQF

v_gene: TRBV11-1
j_gene: TRBJ2-3
CDR3aa: ASSLSSRGRSDTQY

v_gene: TRBV28
j_gene: TRBJ2-7
CDR3aa: ATSFSRTSDYEQY

v_gene: TRBV6-5
j_gene: TRBJ2-7
CDR3aa: ASSSDRGSYEQY

v_gene: TRBV11-2
j_gene: TRBJ2-7
CDR3aa: ASSPPLAGGYEQY

v_gene: TRBV10-3
j_gene: TRBJ2-1
CDR3aa: AITQSNEQF

v_gene: TRBV6-1
j_gene: TRBJ2-7
CDR3aa: ASSESPGDSYEQY

v_gene: TRBV19
j_gene: TRBJ1-3
CDR3aa: ASRTTGGPGNTIY

v_gene: TRBV28
j_gene: TRBJ2-7
CDR3aa: ASSPGQGAASEQY

v_gene: TRBV18
j_gene: TRBJ2-7
CDR3aa: ASSSRTGLYEQY

v_gene: TRBV11-3
j_gene: TRBJ2-7
CDR3aa: ASKPGQGSYEQY

v_gene: TRBV10-2
j_gene: TRBJ2-7
CDR3aa: ASRKTSGASYEQY

v_gene: TRBV13
j_gene: TRBJ2-7
CDR3aa: ASSPGQGPTYEQY

v_gene: TRBV6-2/TRBV6-3
j_gene: TRBJ1-1
CDR3aa: ASSYRQGLTEAF

v_gene: TRBV7-9
j_gene: TRBJ2-2
CDR3aa: ASSSPLEEIGELF

v_gene: TRBV19
j_gene: TRBJ2-7
CDR3aa: ASSGGGAPLPYEQY

v_gene: TRBV7-3
j_gene: TRBJ1-5
CDR3aa: ASSFGGGGQPQH

v_gene: TRBV7-2
j_gene: TRBJ1-5
CDR3aa: ASRPGDRGRLNSNQPQH

v_gene: TRBV14
j_gene: TRBJ2-4
CDR3aa: ASSPRVGDIQY

v_gene: TRBV5-4
j_gene: TRBJ2-7
CDR3aa: ASSLNPAGPYEQY

v_gene: TRBV3-1/TRBV3-2
j_gene: TRBJ2-6
CDR3aa: ASSPYRGGANVLT